Below, 19 T cell receptor beta chains from the same sample are listed, as sequenced in a study of T cell clonality in common variable immunodeficiency. Method: immunoSEQ multiplex PCR; TCRdb's copy keeps in-frame clones and lacks some. The table lists about 3,000 clones, with no singletons. Points from the study as a whole: Fewer deletions and N-nucleotide insertions were reportedly seen in common variable immunodeficiency TCR beta sequences.

These receptors are not linked to any known antigen. Sequenced input: peripheral blood mononuclear cells. The receptors were gathered from a human donor with common variable immunodeficiency.

This clone has only a few counts. Read data end 3 residues before the CDR3 end; the end is taken from the germline J gene. The chain has TRBV6-1 and TRBJ2-3; no clear D gene. CDR3 size: 13 residues. From germline, CDR1 is MNHNS and CDR2 SASEGT. The germline V and J ends were trimmed by 2 bases and 2 bases, with 5 bases remaining between them. Partial CDR3 DNA: TGTGCCAGCAGTGAAAGCATCACAGATACG. Amino acids: CASSESITDT. The whole CDR3 is CASSESITDTQYF.

Points on this clone: The read gets to within 3 residues of the CDR3 end, and the germline J gene fills in the rest. V is TRBV18 and J is TRBJ1-1; D unresolved. V lost 1 base and J 4 bases, leaving 4 bases between the germline ends. Germline V CDR1 and CDR2: KGHSH, LQKENI. The CDR3 consists of 12 residues. Partial CDR3 DNA: TGTGCCAGCTCACCACTCGGCACTGAA. Translated: CASSPLGTE. The full CDR3 is CASSPLGTEAFF. Together with reference TRBV18 and TRBJ1-1, the CDR3 gives the full variable domain: NAGVMQNPRHLVRRRGQEARLRCSPMKGHSHVYWYRQLPEEGLKFMVYLQKENIIDESGMPKERFSAEFPKEGPSILRIQQVVRGDSAAYFCASSPLGTEAFFGQGTRLTVV.

Turning to this clone: The read gets to within 3 residues of the CDR3 end, and the germline J gene fills in the rest. The chain combines TRBV7-6 with TRBJ2-5, with TRBD2 identical over 8 bases. CDR1 and CDR2 from the germline V gene are SGHVS and FNYEAQ. V gave up 3 bases and J gave up 5 bases; unmatched junction bases: 8. The CDR3 consists of 15 residues. The DNA read from the CDR3 is TGTGCCAGCAGCTTCCCGGGACTAGGGGATGAGACC. It is translated as CASSFPGLGDET. The entire CDR3 sequence reads CASSFPGLGDETQYF.

This clone has a handful of counts. The sequence runs out 3 residues before the end of the CDR3; the remainder is reconstructed from the germline J gene. The chain has TRBV19 and TRBJ1-4, with 9 bases aligning to TRBD1. V lost 6 bases, J lost 8 bases, and 4 bases stayed unmatched. The germline CDR1 and CDR2 sequences are LNHDA and SQIVND (reference sequence). The CDR3 is made up of 13 amino acids. CDR3 protein: CASSRQGVEKLFF. The sequenced CDR3 bases are TGTGCCAGTAGCAGACAGGGGGTCGAAAAA.

With regard to this clone: The CDR3 extends 3 residues past the end of the read, so its final part is completed from the germline J gene. The genes are TRBV20-1 and TRBJ1-5; 7 bases align to TRBD1. The CDR3 has 13 amino acids. The V and J ends lost 6 bases and 9 bases, in that order; junction bases with no gene match: 11. Germline CDR1 DFQATT, CDR2 SNEGSKA (reference sequence). The CDR3 reads CSADKTGMRPQHF. The CDR3 DNA, read in part, is TGCAGTGCCGACAAGACAGGGATGAGGCCC.

This clone was seen many times. The read gets to within 3 residues of the CDR3 end, and the germline J gene fills in the rest. The chain links TRBV7-2 to TRBJ2-3, with TRBD2 matching 12 bases. The CDR3 contains 15 residues. Losses at the gene ends were 5 bases for V and 6 bases for J; bases not matched to a gene: 6. Germline V CDR1 and CDR2: SGHTA, FQGNSA. CDR3 DNA (partial): TGTGCCAGCAGCCAACTAGCGGGGGGTTTGGATACG. Its protein is CASSQLAGGLDT. The complete CDR3 reads CASSQLAGGLDTQYF.

This clone was recorded many times. Read coverage stops 3 residues before the CDR3 terminus; the germline J gene supplies the remainder. The rearrangement joins TRBV18 to TRBJ2-1; the match to TRBD2 covers 8 bases. Germline lookup yields CDR1 KGHSH and CDR2 LQKENI. The CDR3 contains 15 residues. V trimming: 5 bases; J trimming: 2 bases; junction bases outside the gene matches: 5. The DNA read from the CDR3 is TGTGCCAGCTCAACCCGGGGGGGAACCTACAATGAG. The encoded protein is CASSTRGGTYNE. The CDR3 reads in full as CASSTRGGTYNEQFF.

This clone was seen more than once but under ten times. The CDR3 end lies 3 residues beyond the end of the read and is filled in from the germline J gene. The chain employs TRBV7-2 and TRBJ2-5, with 8 bases fitting TRBD2. Trimming at V came to 5 bases and at J to 4 bases, leaving 9 bases not matched to a gene. CDR1 is SGHTA and CDR2 is FQGNSA in the germline V gene. The CDR3 runs 15 residues. Incomplete CDR3 DNA: TGTGCCAGCAGCCAGGGCGGGGGGCTTGGAGAGACC. Protein: CASSQGGGLGET. The whole CDR3 sequence is CASSQGGGLGETQYF.

At least ten counts were recorded for this clone. The read falls 3 residues short of the CDR3 end, and the missing part is taken from the germline J gene. J is TRBJ2-3 and V is TRBV19; D might be TRBD1 (6 bases). The germline gives CDR1 LNHDA, CDR2 SQIVND (reference sequence). The CDR3 runs 15 residues. Trimming removed 6 bases at V and 0 bases at J, with 13 bases between. The sequenced CDR3 bases are TGTGCCAGTAGCTCGAACAGGGCTAGCACAGATACG. It translates to CASSSNRASTDT. The complete CDR3 protein is CASSSNRASTDTQYF.

Only a few counts were recorded for this clone. The read ends 3 residues early relative to the CDR3; the germline J gene fills the gap. The genes are TRBV7-2 and TRBJ1-5; 7 nucleotides match TRBD1. Per the germline V gene, CDR1 is SGHTA and CDR2 is FQGNSA. The CDR3 contains 15 residues. Trimming took 3 bases from V and 2 from J; bases not matched to a gene: 4. The CDR3 bases that were read are TGTGCCAGCAGCTTGACAGGGATGGGCAATCAGCCC. Translation gives CASSLTGMGNQP. The whole CDR3 reads CASSLTGMGNQPQHF.

Notes on this clone: Coverage ceases 3 residues before the CDR3 finishes, and the germline J gene fills in the end. The rearrangement uses TRBV7-6 and TRBJ1-6, with 7 bases fitting TRBD1. V was pared by 5 bases and J by 9 bases, with 13 bases of the junction left unmatched. The CDR3 is 16 residues long. The germline V gene encodes CDR1 SGHVS and CDR2 FNYEAQ. The CDR3: CASSLGGQTPSSPLHF. The part of the CDR3 DNA that was read is TGTGCCAGCAGCCTCGGGGGACAGACCCCTAGTTCACCC.

On this clone: The read terminates 3 residues before the CDR3 end, so the remaining end is supplied by the germline J gene. This chain links TRBV7-2 with TRBJ1-5; TRBD1 aligns across 7 bases. CDR1 is SGHTA and CDR2 is FQGNSA in the germline V gene. The CDR3 sequence is 15 residues long. J was trimmed by 4 bases and V by 1 base; bases with no gene match: 4. The CDR3 loop is CASSLGWTGNQPQHF. The DNA read from the CDR3 is TGTGCCAGCAGCTTAGGCTGGACAGGAAATCAGCCC.

This clone was counted between two and nine times. Read sequence stops 3 residues before the CDR3 end, and the germline J gene provides the missing end. The V gene is TRBV7-2, the J gene TRBJ2-3, with 9 nucleotides matching TRBD2. Trimming cost V 0 bases and J 1 base; bases outside gene matches: 8. The CDR3 is 18 amino acids. From germline, CDR1 is SGHTA and CDR2 FQGNSA. CDR3 DNA (partial): TGTGCCAGCAGCTTAGCCGGGCGGGGGGGCCCCCGCACAGATACG. Its translation is CASSLAGRGGPRTDT. The full CDR3 is CASSLAGRGGPRTDTQYF.

CDR3 in amino acids: CASSPTRGGIQYF. The covered CDR3 bases are TGTGCCAGTAGCCCGACAAGGGGAGGCATT. The chain is built from TRBV19 and TRBJ2-4; possibly TRBD2 for D (6 bases). The CDR3 end is not reached by the read, which stops 3 residues before it; the germline J gene fills it in. With 6 bases removed from V and 9 bases from J, the gap between germline ends came to 15 bases. The CDR3 loop spans 13 amino acids. Germline V CDR1 and CDR2: LNHDA, SQIVND (reference sequence). The whole variable domain, filled in from reference TRBV19 and TRBJ2-4, reads DGGITQSPKYLFRKEGQNVTLSCEQNLNHDAMYWYRQDPGQGLRLIYYSQIVNDFQKGDIAEGYSVSREKKESFPLTVTSAQKNPTAFYLCASSPTRGGIQYFGAGTRLSVL.

This clone was seen repeatedly, ten times or more. The read halts 3 residues ahead of the CDR3 end, with the missing end drawn from the germline J gene. The chain links TRBV7-2 to TRBJ2-6, with D possibly being TRBD1 (6 bases). CDR3 length equals 14 residues. Germline V CDR1 and CDR2: SGHTA, FQGNSA. Trimming shortened V by 6 bases and J by 0 bases, and 6 bases separated the two germline ends. CDR3 sequence reads: CASRDSSGANVLTF. CDR3 DNA (partial): TGTGCCAGCAGGGACAGCTCTGGGGCCAACGTC.

This CDR3 is CASSLGTSVRTDTQYF. The covered CDR3 bases are TGTGCCAGCAGCCTCGGGACTAGCGTGCGCACAGATACG. The chain is built from TRBV7-6 and TRBJ2-3, with 10 bases that match TRBD2. The read halts 3 residues ahead of the CDR3 end, with the missing end drawn from the germline J gene. CDR1 is SGHVS, CDR2 FNYEAQ, per germline. V gave up 5 bases and J gave up 1 base; unmatched junction bases: 6. The CDR3 is 16 amino acids.

This chain's CDR3 is CASSANTGGNYGYTF. Partial CDR3 DNA: TGTGCCAGCAGTGCAAATACAGGTGGGAACTATGGC. The chain has TRBV6-1 and TRBJ1-2, with a possible D match to TRBD1 (5 bases). Read coverage stops 3 residues before the CDR3 terminus; the germline J gene supplies the remainder. The CDR3 is 15 amino acids. Germline lookup yields CDR1 MNHNS and CDR2 SASEGT. Trimming removed 4 bases from V and 2 bases from J, with 14 bases in between.

This clone was recorded a few times. With the read ending 3 residues before the CDR3 end, the germline J gene is used to fill in that end. The V and J genes are TRBV19 and TRBJ1-5; D unresolved. Trimming left V 6 bases short and J 6 bases short, with 15 bases between. The CDR3 is 14 residues long. In germline, CDR1 is LNHDA, CDR2 SQIVND (reference sequence). CDR3 DNA, as far as it was read: TGTGCCAGTAGCCTTGATGGCGGTCGTCAGCCC. The encoded protein is CASSLDGGRQP. The whole CDR3 sequence reads CASSLDGGRQPQHF.

This clone came up a few times. The CDR3 end lies 3 residues beyond the end of the read and is filled in from the germline J gene. The V gene is TRBV19, the J gene TRBJ2-1; 7 bases align to TRBD2. From germline, CDR1 is LNHDA and CDR2 SQIVND (reference sequence). CDR3 length: 17 residues. V shed 2 bases, J shed 7 bases, and the junction held 14 bases outside the gene matches. The covered CDR3 bases are TGTGCCAGTAGTATATTGCCTACATGGCTGGGGGGGAATGAG. It translates to CASSILPTWLGGNE. The entire CDR3 protein reads CASSILPTWLGGNEQFF. The complete variable domain, with remaining parts taken from reference TRBV19 and TRBJ2-1, reads DGGITQSPKYLFRKEGQNVTLSCEQNLNHDAMYWYRQDPGQGLRLIYYSQIVNDFQKGDIAEGYSVSREKKESFPLTVTSAQKNPTAFYLCASSILPTWLGGNEQFFGPGTRLTVL.